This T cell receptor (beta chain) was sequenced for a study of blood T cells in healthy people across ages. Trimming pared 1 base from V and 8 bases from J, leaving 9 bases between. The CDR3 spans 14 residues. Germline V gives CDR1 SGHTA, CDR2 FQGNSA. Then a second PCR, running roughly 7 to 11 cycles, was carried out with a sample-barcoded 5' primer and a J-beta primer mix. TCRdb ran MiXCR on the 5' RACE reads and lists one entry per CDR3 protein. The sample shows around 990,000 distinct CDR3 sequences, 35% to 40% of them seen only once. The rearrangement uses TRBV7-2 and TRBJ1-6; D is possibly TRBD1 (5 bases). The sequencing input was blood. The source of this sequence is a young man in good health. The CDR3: CASSLEGTDSPLHF. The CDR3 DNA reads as TGTGCCAGCAGCTTAGAAGGGACTGATTCACCCCTCCACTTT.